Listed below are T cell receptor beta chains from one sample, sequenced in a study of breast tumors, draining lymph nodes, adjacent tissues. TCRdb used MiXCR to reprocess the multiplex PCR reads, holding one entry per CDR3 protein. Of about 110,000 distinct CDR3 sequences listed, around 30% are singletons. Sequenced: axillary lymph node tissue. The receptors shown here come from a female donor with breast cancer. Some clones in this sample may be carry-over from other donors' samples. Both conserved end residues are part of each CDR3. Each record gives: J gene, V gene, clone size, D gene, CDR3 protein, CDR3 DNA. D genes are given only for firm matches. Only some rows state a clone size, as once, few, many or a class for expanded clones.

j_gene: TRBJ2-5; v_gene: TRBV6-6; abundance: -; d_gene: -; CDR3aa: CASKRVRGNQPQYF; CDR3nt: TGTGCCAGCAAACGGGTTCGGGGCAATCAGCCCCAGTACTTC
j_gene: TRBJ1-3; v_gene: TRBV25-1; abundance: many; d_gene: TRBD1; CDR3aa: CASSEGAGGLNTIYF; CDR3nt: TGTGCCAGCAGTGAAGGGGCAGGGGGCTTAAACACCATATATTTT
j_gene: TRBJ1-5; v_gene: TRBV4-3; abundance: many; d_gene: -; CDR3aa: CASSPVLGTNQPQHF; CDR3nt: TGCGCCAGCAGCCCTGTATTGGGAACCAATCAGCCCCAGCATTTT
j_gene: TRBJ2-3; v_gene: TRBV7-6; abundance: many; d_gene: -; CDR3aa: CASSLGSTDTQYF; CDR3nt: TGTGCCAGCAGCTTAGGGAGCACAGATACGCAGTATTTT
j_gene: TRBJ2-2; v_gene: TRBV7-8; abundance: many; d_gene: -; CDR3aa: CASSPARKLVLLGPNTGELFF; CDR3nt: TGTGCCAGCAGCCCAGCTCGTAAGCTAGTTTTGTTAGGGCCGAACACCGGGGAGCTGTTTTTT
j_gene: TRBJ2-1; v_gene: TRBV12-3/TRBV12-4; abundance: many; d_gene: -; CDR3aa: CASSLVGGGNNEQFF; CDR3nt: TGTGCCAGCAGTTTAGTGGGTGGGGGTAACAATGAGCAGTTCTTC
j_gene: TRBJ2-1; v_gene: TRBV6-6; abundance: many; d_gene: TRBD2; CDR3aa: CASSYGGVQFF; CDR3nt: TGTGCCAGCAGTTATGGGGGGGTGCAGTTCTTC
j_gene: TRBJ1-3; v_gene: TRBV6-1; abundance: many; d_gene: TRBD1; CDR3aa: CASVRDRDSGNTIYF; CDR3nt: TGTGCCAGCGTCAGGGACAGGGACTCTGGAAACACCATATATTTT
j_gene: TRBJ2-6; v_gene: TRBV27; abundance: -; d_gene: TRBD2; CDR3aa: CASGGLAISGANVLTF; CDR3nt: TGTGCCAGCGGAGGACTAGCCATATCTGGGGCCAACGTCCTGACTTTC
j_gene: TRBJ2-6; v_gene: TRBV12-3/TRBV12-4; abundance: many; d_gene: -; CDR3aa: CASTTQAGANVLTF; CDR3nt: TGTGCCAGCACTACTCAGGCTGGGGCCAACGTCCTGACTTTC
j_gene: TRBJ2-3; v_gene: TRBV7-6; abundance: many; d_gene: -; CDR3aa: CASSLVSTDTQYF; CDR3nt: TGTGCCAGCAGCTTGGTTAGCACAGATACGCAGTATTTT
j_gene: TRBJ2-2; v_gene: TRBV7-2; abundance: many; d_gene: TRBD1; CDR3aa: CASSLRRDRAGELFF; CDR3nt: TGTGCCAGCAGCCTACGGAGAGACAGGGCCGGGGAGCTGTTTTTT
j_gene: TRBJ2-2; v_gene: TRBV24-1; abundance: many; d_gene: TRBD1; CDR3aa: CATSDQWGKPGQGSTGELFF; CDR3nt: TGTGCCACCAGTGACCAATGGGGGAAGCCGGGACAGGGGAGCACCGGGGAGCTGTTTTTT
j_gene: TRBJ1-6; v_gene: TRBV5-1; abundance: many; d_gene: TRBD1; CDR3aa: CASSPGQYNSPLHF; CDR3nt: TGCGCCAGCAGCCCGGGACAGTACAATTCACCCCTCCACTTT
j_gene: TRBJ1-1; v_gene: TRBV11-2; abundance: few; d_gene: -; CDR3aa: CASSLRPWDTEAFF; CDR3nt: TGTGCCAGCAGTTTACGGCCCTGGGACACTGAAGCTTTCTTT
j_gene: TRBJ2-3; v_gene: TRBV19; abundance: many; d_gene: TRBD2; CDR3aa: CASSAGAISAGGPRDTQYF; CDR3nt: TGTGCCAGTAGCGCCGGGGCGATTTCAGCGGGGGGGCCGAGAGATACGCAGTATTTT
j_gene: TRBJ2-5; v_gene: TRBV9; abundance: many; d_gene: -; CDR3aa: CASSVGGQGQETQYF; CDR3nt: TGTGCCAGCAGCGTAGGGGGTCAAGGTCAGGAGACCCAGTACTTC
j_gene: TRBJ2-2; v_gene: TRBV10-1; abundance: few; d_gene: -; CDR3aa: CASSDKNTGELFF; CDR3nt: TGCGCCAGCAGTGATAAAAACACCGGGGAGCTGTTTTTT
j_gene: TRBJ1-1; v_gene: TRBV6-6; abundance: -; d_gene: TRBD1; CDR3aa: CASSYTPTGDTEAFF; CDR3nt: TGTGCCAGCAGCTACACACCAACAGGGGACACTGAAGCTTTCTTT
j_gene: TRBJ1-1; v_gene: TRBV20-1; abundance: -; d_gene: -; CDR3aa: CSVGGGSTEDFF; CDR3nt: -
j_gene: TRBJ2-3; v_gene: TRBV30; abundance: many; d_gene: -; CDR3aa: CAWSVLRGDTQYF; CDR3nt: TGTGCCTGGAGTGTACTTCGCGGAGATACGCAGTATTTT
j_gene: TRBJ1-2; v_gene: TRBV20-1; abundance: many; d_gene: TRBD1; CDR3aa: CSARDQGAGGYTF; CDR3nt: TGCAGTGCTAGAGATCAGGGGGCGGGAGGCTACACCTTC
j_gene: TRBJ1-1; v_gene: TRBV6-1; abundance: -; d_gene: TRBD1; CDR3aa: CASDRGPEAFF; CDR3nt: TGTGCCAGCGACAGGGGTCCTGAAGCTTTCTTT
j_gene: TRBJ2-5; v_gene: TRBV4-2; abundance: many; d_gene: -; CDR3aa: CASSQRPLEGGGQETQYF; CDR3nt: TGTGCCAGCAGCCAAAGGCCCCTAGAAGGGGGAGGCCAAGAGACCCAGTACTTC
j_gene: TRBJ2-1; v_gene: TRBV7-8; abundance: many; d_gene: TRBD2; CDR3aa: CASSIAGGFNEQFF; CDR3nt: TGTGCCAGCAGTATAGCGGGGGGTTTCAATGAGCAGTTCTTC
j_gene: TRBJ2-7; v_gene: TRBV20-1; abundance: many; d_gene: -; CDR3aa: CSAYYSVGNEQYF; CDR3nt: TGCAGTGCTTATTATTCTGTGGGCAACGAGCAGTACTTC